One and the same sample provided the 7 T cell receptor beta chains below, sequenced in a study of cytomegalovirus exposure and HLA in healthy donors. Assay used: immunoSEQ multiplex PCR; TCRdb lists only in-frame clones, some missing. The table lists some 130,000 clones, less than 90% of them singletons, with just under 3% in the top ten. The sample comprised PBMCs. These TCRs come from a man aged 18 to 35 in good health and CMV-seronegative.

A few counts support this clone. V usage is TRBV19 and J usage is TRBJ1-2, with D possibly TRBD1 on 5 matching bases. Germline CDR1 is LNHDA and CDR2 is SQIVND (reference sequence). V dropped 3 bases and J dropped 6 bases, with 14 bases sitting between them. CDR3 length: 14 residues. The CDR3 loop is CASSIRSQDNGYTF. The CDR3 DNA reads TGTGCCAGTAGTATCAGAAGTCAGGACAATGGCTACACCTTC.

This chain joins TRBV4-3 and TRBJ2-1, with TRBD2 matching over 9 bases. CDR3 length equals 16 residues. CDR1 LGHNA and CDR2 YSLEER come from the germline V gene. V gave up 4 bases and J gave up 7 bases; unmatched junction bases: 11. The CDR3, as DNA: TGCGCCAGCAGCCCAGCTGGCCTAGCGGGGAGGAATGAGCAGTTCTTC. This codes for CASSPAGLAGRNEQFF.

The J gene is TRBJ1-2, the V gene TRBV7-2, with 9 bases fitting TRBD1. Per the germline V gene, CDR1 is SGHTA and CDR2 is FQGNSA. The CDR3 spans 16 residues. J lost 1 base, V lost 4 bases, and 7 bases had no gene match. The CDR3 loop reads CASSSAGTGYNYGYTF. CDR3 nucleotides: TGTGCCAGCAGCTCCGCCGGGACAGGGTATAACTATGGCTACACCTTC. Using reference TRBV7-2 and TRBJ1-2 for the parts outside the CDR3, the full variable domain is GAGVSQSPSNKVTEKGKDVELRCDPISGHTALYWYRQSLGQGLEFLIYFQGNSAPDKSGLPSDRFSAERTGGSVSTLTIQRTQQEDSAVYLCASSSAGTGYNYGYTFGSGTRLTVV.

V gene TRBV10-3 combines with J gene TRBJ1-2, with D possibly matching TRBD1 (5 bases). Looked up from germline, CDR1 is ENHRY and CDR2 is SYGVKD. The V end was cut by 2 bases, the J end by 2 bases, with 6 bases between. The CDR3 is 13 residues long. For the CDR3, the DNA is TGTGCCATCAGTGAGAAGGGGAACTATGGCTACACCTTC. As protein: CAISEKGNYGYTF.

The rearrangement uses TRBV28 and TRBJ2-7; D is possibly TRBD2 (5 bases). Germline lookup yields CDR1 MDHEN and CDR2 SYDVKM. The CDR3 extends over 14 amino acids. With 2 bases removed from V and 4 bases from J, the gap between germline ends came to 12 bases. DNA of the CDR3: TGTGCCAGCAGTTTAGCGGGCAACCGGTACGAGCAGTACTTC. Its translation is CASSLAGNRYEQYF.

The chain employs TRBV27 and TRBJ2-7, with a tentative D call TRBD1 (5 bases). The CDR3 contains 14 residues. Germline lookup yields CDR1 MNHEY and CDR2 SMNVEV (reference sequence). Trimming stripped 10 bases from V and 1 base from J, with 17 bases between. The CDR3 sequence: CATSKLGLSYEQYF. DNA of the CDR3: TGTGCCACATCCAAATTGGGGCTATCCTACGAGCAGTACTTC.

V is TRBV27 and J is TRBJ2-3; TRBD2 aligns across 10 bases. The CDR3 spans 15 residues. Losses at the gene ends were 8 bases for V and 3 bases for J; bases not matched to a gene: 8. Germline V gives CDR1 MNHEY, CDR2 SMNVEV (reference sequence). The CDR3: CASHLGTSETDTQYF. The CDR3 DNA reads TGTGCCAGCCACCTAGGGACTAGCGAAACAGATACGCAGTATTTT.